This entry is about one T cell receptor (beta chain). CDR1 is MNHNY, CDR2 SVGAGI, per germline (reference sequence). The CDR3 is 12 amino acids. Trimming left V 7 bases short and J 7 bases short, with 14 bases between. This sample is part of a study of T-cell reconstitution after alpha-beta-depleted transplantation in children. Unique molecular identifiers were used in preparing the TCRbeta library. MiXCR, run by TCRdb on the PCR reads, gives a single entry per CDR3 protein. The data show 330,000 or so distinct CDR3 sequences, with 10% seen just once and around 2.5% held by the top ten. V gene TRBV6-6 combines with J gene TRBJ2-7; possible D gene TRBD1, 6 bases. Source: PBMCs from the stem cell graft donor, taken from the stem cell graft. This receptor was identified in a human donor who donated a stem cell graft to a child with acute lymphoblastic leukemia. CDR3 sequence (DNA): TGTGCCAGCACAGGGGCGAGGGGAGAGCAGTACTTC. It codes for CASTGARGEQYF.